The T cell receptor (beta chain) under discussion was sequenced for a study of Graves' ophthalmopathy and Graves' hyperthyroidism. Trimming stripped 1 base from V and 1 base from J, with 11 bases between. This CDR3 has 15 amino acids. CDR1 is SGHRS and CDR2 is YFSETQ in the germline V gene. This clonotype was found a few times. Its antigen is unknown. RNA served as the template for amplifying TCR beta CDR3 regions. An opening RT-PCR round employed HTBI primers and preceded a second-round multiplex PCR. TCRdb called the multiplex PCR reads again in MiXCR, with one record for every CDR3 protein. The sample records approximately 700,000 distinct CDR3 sequences, over 40% being singletons. Study-wide findings and caveats: Blood also contained most of the expanded thyroid clonotypes above 0.001 frequency. The model predicted ophthalmopathy progression with about 71% sensitivity and under 75% specificity.

Other autoimmune diseases, uncontrolled infections, pregnancy or lactation ruled patients out of participation. PBMCs were obtained from roughly 9.4 ml of fresh peripheral blood. The sequence derives from an adult man with Graves' ophthalmopathy. V and J are TRBV5-1 and TRBJ1-1, with D perhaps TRBD1 (6 bases). Sequencing used peripheral blood. The CDR3 here is CASSLFTGTNTEAFF. The CDR3 coding sequence is TGCGCCAGCAGCTTGTTTACAGGGACGAACACTGAAGCTTTCTTT.